This T cell receptor (beta chain) emerged from a study of blood T cell repertoires in COVID-19. Source study methods: Amplifying reference gene primers gave estimates of nucleated cell counts. Libraries were prepared by immunoSEQ multiplex PCR; TCRdb keeps only in-frame clonotypes and omits some of them. V, J and clone size are those of that table, while D and trimming were read from the DNA. The table has tens of thousands of clones, 70% to 80% seen once. Germline values: CDR1 MNHEY, CDR2 SMNVEV (reference sequence). Between the trimmed V and J ends, which lost 2 bases and 7 bases, there was a span of 6 bases. There are 12 residues in the CDR3.

This TCR came from a human donor in a cohort sampled during active COVID-19. The rearrangement uses TRBV27 and TRBJ2-1, with unresolved D. Sequences were obtained from peripheral blood. Here the CDR3 reads CASSLLGNEQFF. The CDR3 DNA is TGTGCCAGCAGTTTACTCGGGAATGAGCAGTTCTTC.